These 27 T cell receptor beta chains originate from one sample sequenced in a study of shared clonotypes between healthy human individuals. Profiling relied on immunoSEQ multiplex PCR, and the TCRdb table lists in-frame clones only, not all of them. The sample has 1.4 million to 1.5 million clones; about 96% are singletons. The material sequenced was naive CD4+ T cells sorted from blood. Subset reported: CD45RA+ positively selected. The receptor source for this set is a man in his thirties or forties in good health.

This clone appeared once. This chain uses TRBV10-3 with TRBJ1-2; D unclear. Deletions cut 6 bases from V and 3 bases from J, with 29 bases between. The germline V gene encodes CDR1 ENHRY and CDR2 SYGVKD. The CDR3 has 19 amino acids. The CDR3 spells CAIRAGGETNVVYDYGYTF. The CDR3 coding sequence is TGTGCCATCAGGGCTGGTGGTGAAACAAATGTCGTTTATGACTATGGCTACACCTTC.

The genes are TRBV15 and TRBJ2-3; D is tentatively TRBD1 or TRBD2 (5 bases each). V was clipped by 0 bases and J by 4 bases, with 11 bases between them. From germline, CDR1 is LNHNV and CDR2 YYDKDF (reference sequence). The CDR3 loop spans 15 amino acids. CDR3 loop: CATSREIQGADTQYF. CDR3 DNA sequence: TGTGCCACCAGCAGAGAGATTCAGGGAGCAGATACGCAGTATTTT.

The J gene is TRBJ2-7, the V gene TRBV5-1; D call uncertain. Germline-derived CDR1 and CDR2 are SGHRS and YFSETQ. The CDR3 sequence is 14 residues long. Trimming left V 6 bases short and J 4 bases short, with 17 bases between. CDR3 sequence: CASTPELGRYEQYF. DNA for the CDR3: TGCGCCAGCACCCCGGAGTTAGGCCGGTACGAGCAGTACTTC. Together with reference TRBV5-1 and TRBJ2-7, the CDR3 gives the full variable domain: KAGVTQTPRYLIKTRGQQVTLSCSPISGHRSVSWYQQTPGQGLQFLFEYFSETQRNKGNFPGRFSGRQFSNSRSEMNVSTLELGDSALYLCASTPELGRYEQYFGPGTRLTVT.

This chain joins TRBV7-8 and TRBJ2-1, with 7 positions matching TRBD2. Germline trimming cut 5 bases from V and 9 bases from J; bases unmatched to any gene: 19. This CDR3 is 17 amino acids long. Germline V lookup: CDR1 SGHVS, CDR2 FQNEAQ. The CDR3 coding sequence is TGTGCCAGCAGCCCCCGGACGGGGCGGGAGACCTTTGGTGAGCAGTTCTTC. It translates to CASSPRTGRETFGEQFF.

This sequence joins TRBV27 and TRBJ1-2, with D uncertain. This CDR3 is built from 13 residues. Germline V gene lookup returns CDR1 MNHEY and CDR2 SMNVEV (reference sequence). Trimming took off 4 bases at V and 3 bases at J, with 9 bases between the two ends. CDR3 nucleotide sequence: TGTGCCAGCAGTTCCCAGGCAGACTATGGCTACACCTTC. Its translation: CASSSQADYGYTF.

CDR3 coding DNA: TGTGCCAGCAGTCCCCGTTGGGGGGGCCTTCGAAAAGCTTTCTTT. As protein: CASSPRWGGLRKAFF. The chain recombines TRBV28 with TRBJ1-1; possible D gene TRBD1, 6 bases. V gave up 5 bases and J gave up 9 bases, with 22 bases separating them. CDR1 is MDHEN, CDR2 SYDVKM, per germline. CDR3 length: 15 residues. The full variable domain, completed using reference TRBV28 and TRBJ1-1, is DVKVTQSSRYLVKRTGEKVFLECVQDMDHENMFWYRQDPGLGLRLIYFSYDVKMKEKGDIPEGYSVSREKKERFSLILESASTNQTSMYLCASSPRWGGLRKAFFGQGTRLTVV.

CDR3 sequence reads: CASSYPQGNEKLFF. In nucleotides, the CDR3 is TGTGCCAGCAGTTACCCCCAGGGTAATGAAAAACTGTTTTTT. This rearrangement joins TRBV6-6 to TRBJ1-4, with D tentatively TRBD1 (5 bases). The CDR3 extends over 14 amino acids. The germline gives CDR1 MNHNY, CDR2 SVGAGI (reference sequence). V dropped 2 bases and J dropped 4 bases, with 8 bases sitting between them.

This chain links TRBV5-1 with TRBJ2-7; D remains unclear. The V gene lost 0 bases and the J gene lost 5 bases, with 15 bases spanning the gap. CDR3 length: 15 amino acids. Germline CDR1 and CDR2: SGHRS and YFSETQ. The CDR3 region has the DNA TGCGCCAGCAGCTTGGGGCGGAGCGAGGATCACGAGCAGTACTTC. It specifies CASSLGRSEDHEQYF.

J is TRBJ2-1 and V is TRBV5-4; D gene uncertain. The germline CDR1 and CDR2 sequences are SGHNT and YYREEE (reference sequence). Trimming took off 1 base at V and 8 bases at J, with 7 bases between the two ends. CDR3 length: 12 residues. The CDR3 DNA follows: TGTGCCAGCAGCTTGTCTATCCATGAGCAGTTCTTC. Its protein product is CASSLSIHEQFF. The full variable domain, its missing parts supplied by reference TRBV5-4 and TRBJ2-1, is ETGVTQSPTHLIKTRGQQVTLRCSSQSGHNTVSWYQQALGQGPQFIFQYYREEENGRGNFPPRFSGLQFPNYSSELNVNALELDDSALYLCASSLSIHEQFFGPGTRLTVL.

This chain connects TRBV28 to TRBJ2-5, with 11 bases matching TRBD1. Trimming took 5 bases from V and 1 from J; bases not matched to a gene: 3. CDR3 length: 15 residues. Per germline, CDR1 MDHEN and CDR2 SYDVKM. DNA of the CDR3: TGTGCCAGCAGTCTGGGACAGGGGGTCCAAGAGACCCAGTACTTC. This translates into CASSLGQGVQETQYF.

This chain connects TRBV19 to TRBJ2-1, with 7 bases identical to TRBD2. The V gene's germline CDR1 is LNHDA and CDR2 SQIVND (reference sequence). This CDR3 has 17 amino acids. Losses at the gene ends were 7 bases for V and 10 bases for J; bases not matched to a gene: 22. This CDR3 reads CASNRGGLAAEGWEQFF. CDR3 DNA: TGTGCCAGTAATCGGGGCGGTCTAGCGGCCGAGGGGTGGGAGCAGTTCTTC.

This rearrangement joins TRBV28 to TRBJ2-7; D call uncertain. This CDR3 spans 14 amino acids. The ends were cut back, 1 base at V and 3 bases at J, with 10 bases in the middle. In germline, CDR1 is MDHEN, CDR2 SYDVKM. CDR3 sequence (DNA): TGTGCCAGCAGTTTATATCCGATTAGCTACGAGCAGTACTTC. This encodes CASSLYPISYEQYF.

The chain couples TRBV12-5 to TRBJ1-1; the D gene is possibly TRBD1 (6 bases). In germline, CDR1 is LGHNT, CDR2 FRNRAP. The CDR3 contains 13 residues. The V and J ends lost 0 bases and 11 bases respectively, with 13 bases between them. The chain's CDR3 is CASGLVGDIEAFF. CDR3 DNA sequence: TGTGCTAGTGGTTTGGTGGGGGACATCGAGGCTTTCTTT.

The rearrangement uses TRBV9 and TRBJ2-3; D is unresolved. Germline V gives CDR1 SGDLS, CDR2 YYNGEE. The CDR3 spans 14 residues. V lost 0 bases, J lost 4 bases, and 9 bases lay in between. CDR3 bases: TGTGCCAGCAGCGTAGAGATTTCCGCAGATACGCAGTATTTT. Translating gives CASSVEISADTQYF.

Here the CDR3 DNA reads TGTGCCAGCAGCGTGAACCGGGACAAACCGGCAGATACGCAGTATTTT. It translates to CASSVNRDKPADTQYF. V gene TRBV9 combines with J gene TRBJ2-3, with a tentative D call TRBD1 (6 bases). The germline CDR1 and CDR2 sequences are SGDLS and YYNGEE. V lost 2 bases, J lost 4 bases, and 17 bases lay in between. The CDR3 is made up of 16 amino acids.

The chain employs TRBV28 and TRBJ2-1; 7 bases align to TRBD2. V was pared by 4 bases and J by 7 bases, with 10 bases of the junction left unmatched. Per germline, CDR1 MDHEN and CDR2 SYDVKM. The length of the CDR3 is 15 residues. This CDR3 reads CASSSRDYFVNEQFF. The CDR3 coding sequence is TGTGCCAGCAGTTCCCGGGACTACTTTGTTAATGAGCAGTTCTTC.

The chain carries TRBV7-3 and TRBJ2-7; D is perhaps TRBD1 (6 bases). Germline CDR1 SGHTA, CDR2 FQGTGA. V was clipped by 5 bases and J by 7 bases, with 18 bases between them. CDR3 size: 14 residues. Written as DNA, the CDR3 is TGTGCCAGCAGCCCTGGGGGCTCAGTGGGAGAGCAGTACTTC. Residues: CASSPGGSVGEQYF.

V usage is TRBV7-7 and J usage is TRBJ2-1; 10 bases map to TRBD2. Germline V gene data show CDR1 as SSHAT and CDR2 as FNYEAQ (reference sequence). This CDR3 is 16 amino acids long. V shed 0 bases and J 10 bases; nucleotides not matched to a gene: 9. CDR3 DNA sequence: TGTGCCAGCAGCTTAGCGGAGGCTAGCGGGGGCGGGGAGCAGTTCTTC. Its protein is CASSLAEASGGGEQFF.

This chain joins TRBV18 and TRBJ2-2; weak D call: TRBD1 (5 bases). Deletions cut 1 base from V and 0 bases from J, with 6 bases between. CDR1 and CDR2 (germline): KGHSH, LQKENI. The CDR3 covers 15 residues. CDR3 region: CASSPLQANTGELFF. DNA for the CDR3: TGTGCCAGCTCACCACTACAGGCGAACACCGGGGAGCTGTTTTTT.

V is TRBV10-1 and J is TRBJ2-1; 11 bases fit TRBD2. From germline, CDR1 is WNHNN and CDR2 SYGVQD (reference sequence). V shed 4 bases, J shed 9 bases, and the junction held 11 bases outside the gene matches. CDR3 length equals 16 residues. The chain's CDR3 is CASSAVTSGRVGEQFF. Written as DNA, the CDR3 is TGCGCCAGCAGTGCCGTAACTAGCGGGAGAGTCGGTGAGCAGTTCTTC.

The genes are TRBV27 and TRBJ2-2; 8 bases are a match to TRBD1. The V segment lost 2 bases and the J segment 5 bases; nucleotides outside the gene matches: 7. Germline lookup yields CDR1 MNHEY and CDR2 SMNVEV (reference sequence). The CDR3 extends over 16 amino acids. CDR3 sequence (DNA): TGTGCCAGCAGTTTAGGGCAGGGGGCAAGGACCGGGGAGCTGTTTTTT. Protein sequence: CASSLGQGARTGELFF.

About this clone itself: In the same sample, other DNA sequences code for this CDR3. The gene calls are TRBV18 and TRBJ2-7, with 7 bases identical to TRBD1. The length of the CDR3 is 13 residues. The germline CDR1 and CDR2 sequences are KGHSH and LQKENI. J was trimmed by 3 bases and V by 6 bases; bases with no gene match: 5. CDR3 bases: TGTGCCAGCTCCCCCCGGGACAGCTACGAGCAGTACTTC. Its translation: CASSPRDSYEQYF.

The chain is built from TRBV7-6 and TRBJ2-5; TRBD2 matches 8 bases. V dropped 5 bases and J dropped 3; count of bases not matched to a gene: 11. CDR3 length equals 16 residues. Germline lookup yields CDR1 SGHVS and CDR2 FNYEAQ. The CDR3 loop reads CASSGTGLAMKETQYF. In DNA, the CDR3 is TGTGCCAGCAGCGGCACCGGACTAGCCATGAAAGAGACCCAGTACTTC. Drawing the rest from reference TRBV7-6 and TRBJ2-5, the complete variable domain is GAGVSQSPRYKVTKRGQDVALRCDPISGHVSLYWYRQALGQGPEFLTYFNYEAQQDKSGLPNDRFSAERPEGSISTLTIQRTEQRDSAMYRCASSGTGLAMKETQYFGPGTRLLVL.

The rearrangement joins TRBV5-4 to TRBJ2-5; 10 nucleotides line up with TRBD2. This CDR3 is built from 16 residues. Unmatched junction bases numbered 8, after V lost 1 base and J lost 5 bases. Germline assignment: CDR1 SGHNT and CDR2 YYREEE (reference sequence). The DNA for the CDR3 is TGTGCCAGCAGCTTGTCTAGCGGGAGCGGCTGGGAGACCCAGTACTTC. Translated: CASSLSSGSGWETQYF.

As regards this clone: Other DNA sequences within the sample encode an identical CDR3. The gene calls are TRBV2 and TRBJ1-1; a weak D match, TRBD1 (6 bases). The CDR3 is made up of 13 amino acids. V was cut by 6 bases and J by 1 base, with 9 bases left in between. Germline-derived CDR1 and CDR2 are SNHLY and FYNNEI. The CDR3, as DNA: TGTGCCAGCAGCGGACAGCAGAACACTGAAGCTTTCTTT. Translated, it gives CASSGQQNTEAFF.

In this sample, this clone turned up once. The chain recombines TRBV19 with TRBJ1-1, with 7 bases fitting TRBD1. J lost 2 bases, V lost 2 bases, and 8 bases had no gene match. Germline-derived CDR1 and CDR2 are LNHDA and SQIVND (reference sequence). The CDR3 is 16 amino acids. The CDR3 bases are TGTGCCAGTAGTATACGACAGGGATTCGCTAACACTGAAGCTTTCTTT. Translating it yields CASSIRQGFANTEAFF.

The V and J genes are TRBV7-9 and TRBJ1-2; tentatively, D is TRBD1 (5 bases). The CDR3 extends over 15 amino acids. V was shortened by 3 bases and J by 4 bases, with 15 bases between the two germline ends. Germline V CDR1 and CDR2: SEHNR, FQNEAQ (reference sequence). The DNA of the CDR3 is TGTGCCAGCAGCTTGCTACGGCAGGGAGGCTATGGCTACACCTTC. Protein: CASSLLRQGGYGYTF.